The 11 T cell receptor beta chains reported below all come from one sample, sequenced in a study of T cells in Graves' hyperthyroidism and ophthalmopathy. Amplified regions were TCR beta CDR3 sequences from RNA transcripts. During a first-round RT-PCR of the TCR CDR3, the HTBI primer set was used. TCRdb fed the multiplex PCR reads into MiXCR, producing one record per CDR3 protein. The table records over 700,000 distinct CDR3 sequences, about 35% of them present only once. The sequenced sample consisted of blood. All receptors derive from a woman in her thirties or forties with Graves' hyperthyroidism.

The V call is TRBV4-1, the J call TRBJ2-7; D tentatively reads TRBD1 or TRBD2 (5 bases each). Trimming pared 6 bases from V and 2 bases from J, leaving 17 bases between. CDR1 and CDR2 (germline): MGHRA, YSYEKL. This CDR3 is built from 15 residues. The CDR3 DNA follows: TGCGCCAGCAGACCGACCGGGACGGAGACCTACGAGCAGTACTTC. Encoded protein: CASRPTGTETYEQYF.

This clonotype was counted once. The junction does not match germline at one end; this may be a read error. The CDR3 sequence: CASSQLAGGGSTDTQYF. CDR3 nucleotide sequence: TGCGCCAGCAGCCAACTAGCGGGAGGAGGGAGCACAGATACGCAGTATTTT. The genes are TRBV7-3 and TRBJ2-3, with 12 bases matching TRBD2. The CDR3 totals 17 residues. Germline V gene lookup returns CDR1 SGHTA and CDR2 FQGTGA.

V is TRBV10-3 and J is TRBJ1-2; no reliable D call. CDR1 is ENHRY, CDR2 SYGVKD, per germline. The CDR3 contains 11 residues. Trimming took 9 bases from V and 5 from J, leaving 10 bases between them. For the CDR3, the DNA is TGTGCCATACGGGCGGGATATGGCTACACCTTC. It is translated as CAIRAGYGYTF.

On this clonotype: A read error may produce the germline difference seen at one junction end. This chain connects TRBV5-1 to TRBJ2-2, with 9 bases identical to TRBD2. The germline CDR1 and CDR2 sequences are SGHRS and YFSETQ. This CDR3 comprises 16 residues. The CDR3 reads CASSSILAGDTGELFF. The CDR3 nucleotides are TGTGCCAGCAGCTCCATCTTAGCGGGAGATACCGGGGAGCTGTTTTTT.

The genes are TRBV7-9 and TRBJ1-5, with TRBD1 matching 8 bases. Trimming at V came to 4 bases and at J to 10 bases, leaving 12 bases not matched to a gene. CDR3 size: 15 residues. Germline V lookup: CDR1 SEHNR, CDR2 FQNEAQ (reference sequence). The CDR3 DNA reads as TGTGCCAGCAGCTCCCGACAGGGGAGGTCGGAACCCCAGCATTTT. As protein: CASSSRQGRSEPQHF.

The rearrangement uses TRBV10-3 and TRBJ1-5; 10 bases are a match to TRBD1. Germline CDR1 is ENHRY and CDR2 is SYGVKD. V lost 3 bases, J lost 4 bases, and 3 bases stayed unmatched. This CDR3 contains 15 residues. The CDR3 DNA reads TGTGCCATCAGTGATCCGGGACAGGGGAATCAGCCCCAGCATTTT. Translation gives CAISDPGQGNQPQHF.

The chain recombines TRBV10-3 with TRBJ2-5; no reliable D call. Trimming left V 5 bases short and J 3 bases short, with 13 bases between. The CDR3 consists of 14 residues. Per the germline V gene, CDR1 is ENHRY and CDR2 is SYGVKD. The CDR3 DNA follows: TGTGCCATCAGTTCGAAACCTAACGAAGAGACCCAGTACTTC. Translated: CAISSKPNEETQYF.

With regard to this clonotype: This could be a read error, since a much larger clone is one nucleotide away. The CDR3 coding sequence is TGTGCCAGTAGTGCCAATTATGGAGACTCCTGCGAGCAGTACTTC. This encodes CASSANYGDSCEQYF. The rearrangement links TRBV19 to TRBJ2-7; D ambiguous. Germline lookup yields CDR1 LNHDA and CDR2 SQIVND (reference sequence). The CDR3 is made up of 15 amino acids.

The chain links TRBV14 to TRBJ1-1; no firm D call. CDR3 length: 15 amino acids. Germline lookup yields CDR1 SGHDN and CDR2 FVKESK. The germline V and J ends were trimmed by 2 bases and 5 bases, with 15 bases remaining between them. As DNA, the CDR3 is TGTGCCAGCAGCCAATTAGGGATGTCGGGGACTGAAGCTTTCTTT. Residues: CASSQLGMSGTEAFF. The full variable domain, rest sourced from reference TRBV14 and TRBJ1-1, is EAGVTQFPSHSVIEKGQTVTLRCDPISGHDNLYWYRRVMGKEIKFLLHFVKESKQDESGMPNNRFLAERTGGTYSTLKVQPAELEDSGVYFCASSQLGMSGTEAFFGQGTRLTVV.

The rearrangement uses TRBV20-1 and TRBJ2-5; 8 nucleotides match TRBD1. The DNA end favors TRBJ2-1, so the J call may be wrong. Germline CDR1 reads DFQATT; CDR2 reads SNEGSKA (reference sequence). This CDR3 is built from 13 residues. DNA for the CDR3: TGCAGTGACACCGGACAGGGAGAAGGAGAGCAGTTCTTC. Amino acids: CSDTGQGEGEQFF.

Points on this clonotype: At one of its ends the junction is not consistent with the germline gene, which may arise from a read error. V gene TRBV24-1 combines with J gene TRBJ1-2, with D hard to call. Germline V gene sequence: CDR1 KGHDR, CDR2 SFDVKD. The length of the CDR3 is 13 residues. DNA of the CDR3: TGTGCCAGCAGTTCCAAGGACTACTATGGCTACACCTTC. Amino acids: CASSSKDYYGYTF.